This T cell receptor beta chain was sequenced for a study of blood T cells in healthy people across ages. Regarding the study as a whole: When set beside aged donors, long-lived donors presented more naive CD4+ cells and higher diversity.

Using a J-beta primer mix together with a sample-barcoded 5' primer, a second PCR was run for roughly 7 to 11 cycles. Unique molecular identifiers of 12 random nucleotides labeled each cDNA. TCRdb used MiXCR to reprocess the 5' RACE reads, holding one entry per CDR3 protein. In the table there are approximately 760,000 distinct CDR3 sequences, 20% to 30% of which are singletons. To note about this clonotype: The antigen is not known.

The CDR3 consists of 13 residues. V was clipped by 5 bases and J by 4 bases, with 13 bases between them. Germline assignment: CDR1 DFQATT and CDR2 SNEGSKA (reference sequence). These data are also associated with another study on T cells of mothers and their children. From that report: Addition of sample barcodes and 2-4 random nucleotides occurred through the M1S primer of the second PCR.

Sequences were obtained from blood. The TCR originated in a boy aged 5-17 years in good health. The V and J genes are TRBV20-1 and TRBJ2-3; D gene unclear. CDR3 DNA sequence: TGCAGTGCTCGCTTCAGGATTGCAGATACGCAGTATTTT. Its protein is CSARFRIADTQYF.